This T cell receptor (beta chain) was sequenced during a study of T cells in Graves' hyperthyroidism and ophthalmopathy. This clonotype was seen at least ten times. Germline V gives CDR1 MDHEN, CDR2 SYDVKM. The V and J ends lost 10 bases and 6 bases, in that order; junction bases with no gene match: 12. The CDR3 sequence is 14 residues long. What was amplified from RNA transcripts were TCR beta CDR3 regions. The HTBI primer set was used in a first-round RT-PCR of the TCR CDR3. TCRdb analysed the multiplex PCR reads with MiXCR anew, one entry per CDR3 protein. The sample has about 270,000 distinct CDR3 sequences, about 25% seen once.

The chain couples TRBV28 to TRBJ2-4; the match to TRBD2 covers 7 bases. The sequenced sample was blood. This sequence originates from a man aged 35 to 55 with Graves' hyperthyroidism that later progressed to Graves' ophthalmopathy. The chain's CDR3 is CATTSALGGNIQYF. The CDR3 DNA reads as TGTGCCACTACTAGCGCACTAGGAGGAAACATTCAGTACTTC.